What follows describes a single TCR beta chain. Its antigen is unknown. No base-level quality is on record; no much larger clone is a single base apart. These data come from a study of blood T cell repertoires in COVID-19 (TCRdb year 2020). The study in broad terms: Samples from collaborators originated in the United States, Italy and Spain and spanned both the acute and convalescent phases of COVID-19. The material from the prospective study consisted of cDNA or gDNA derived from T cells, B-cell-depleted T cells, or PBMCs. The dataset comprised deeply sampled blood TCRbeta repertoires from subjects exposed to, actively infected with, or recovered from COVID-19. The repertoires were made available in a free public database intended to serve as a resource for research on the immune response to SARS-CoV-2. Samples came from the ongoing ImmuneRACE study (first 160 participants) plus 1,254 subjects from 6 global collaborators. The sample metadata nearly always contained a de-identified subject ID, COVID-19 status, age in years and sex. HLA class I and class II types, where available, came from metadata supplied by the sample provider rather than from assay-based typing.

TCRbeta CDR3 regions were amplified from genomic DNA using the immunoSEQ Assay, a bias-controlled multiplex PCR. The paper's data handling went like this. The number of nucleated cells in each sample was estimated by amplification of reference gene primers within the assay. Sequence reads were collapsed and filtered to measure the absolute abundance of every unique TCRbeta CDR3 rearrangement. Productive Simpson clonality was computed per sample as the square root of Simpson's diversity index over productive rearrangements. Held by TCRdb, this immuneACCESS table contains in-frame sequences only and omits some clones. Under half of the omission traces to an unresolved V gene where checked; the cause of the rest is unknown. V, J and clone size are those of that table, while D and trimming were read from the DNA. In all, the sample holds tens of thousands of clones, and roughly nine tenths of those were seen once. The ten largest account for about 27% of the sample.

Collaborating institutions collected whole blood in K2EDTA tubes following their own protocols. For TCRbeta analysis, collaborator samples were shipped as frozen whole blood, as isolated PBMCs, or as DNA extracted from either sample type. Reading from cysteine to phenylalanine, the CDR3 counts 15 amino acids. Left in the record is the CDR3 DNA by itself, 45 bases read in frame from the first base. In the germline V gene, CDR1 corresponds to MGHRA and CDR2 to YSYEKL. For this chain, trimming is 0 bases at the V end and 5 bases at the J end, and the number of junction bases without a gene match is 4. Broad study findings and their caveats: Clinical and demographic metadata were provided uncurated, with the amount varying by source and participant.

The chain is encoded by TRBV4-1 joined to TRBJ2-3; 8 junctional bases match TRBD2. The clonotype was recovered from a human donor in a cohort sampled during active COVID-19. Sequencing was carried out using peripheral blood. The CDR3 region: CASSQEGTRGDTQYF. DNA sequence: TGCGCCAGCAGCCAAGAGGGGACTAGAGGAGATACGCAGTATTTT.